These 7 T cell receptor beta chains share one sample of origin, sequenced in a study of T cells in Graves' hyperthyroidism and ophthalmopathy. Amplification targeted TCR beta CDR3 regions from RNA transcripts. HTBI primers drove first-round RT-PCR of the TCR CDR3. A single record per CDR3 protein comes from TCRdb applying MiXCR to the multiplex PCR reads. The table lists about 480,000 distinct CDR3 sequences, approximately 23% of them singletons. Material: blood. The receptor set was obtained from a woman between 70 and 85 years old with Graves' ophthalmopathy.

The chain combines TRBV5-6 with TRBJ2-1, with 11 bases lining up with TRBD2. Per the germline V gene, CDR1 is SGHDT and CDR2 is YYEEEE. The CDR3 covers 19 residues. V gave up 1 base and J gave up 8 bases; unmatched junction bases: 17. The CDR3 nucleotides read TGTGCCAGCAGCTTGATCGGCAGGCAAACTAGCGGGAGTAGGGATGAGCAGTTCTTC. This encodes CASSLIGRQTSGSRDEQFF. The full variable domain, with the rest looked up from reference TRBV5-6 and TRBJ2-1, is DAGVTQSPTHLIKTRGQQVTLRCSPKSGHDTVSWYQQALGQGPQFIFQYYEEEERQRGNFPDRFSGHQFPNYSSELNVNALLLGDSALYLCASSLIGRQTSGSRDEQFFGPGTRLTVL.

Ten or more counts support this clonotype. CDR3 protein: CASSPSTAGELFF. The CDR3 DNA reads TGTGCCAGCAGCCCATCGACCGCCGGGGAGCTGTTTTTT. J is TRBJ2-2 and V is TRBV11-2; D unclear. The CDR3 extends over 13 amino acids. The V gene's germline CDR1 is SGHAT and CDR2 FQNNGV. Between the trimmed V and J ends, which lost 5 bases and 6 bases, there was a span of 10 bases.

The sample holds many counts of this clonotype. The gene calls are TRBV18 and TRBJ2-1; tentatively, D is TRBD2 (5 bases). The CDR3 has 16 amino acids. The V end was cut by 1 base, the J end by 6 bases, with 16 bases between. The V gene's germline CDR1 is KGHSH and CDR2 LQKENI. CDR3 nucleotide sequence: TGTGCCAGCTCACCACTCCCAGCGGAGACCGGCAATGAGCAGTTCTTC. Residues: CASSPLPAETGNEQFF.

The sample holds a few counts of this clonotype. This sequence joins TRBV10-3 and TRBJ2-7; D unclear. The CDR3 has 11 amino acids. Germline V gene sequence: CDR1 ENHRY, CDR2 SYGVKD. Trimming stripped 6 bases from V and 0 bases from J, with 3 bases between. The CDR3 reads CAIRNSYEQYF. The DNA for the CDR3 is TGTGCCATCAGGAACTCCTACGAGCAGTACTTC.

This clonotype appeared a few times. The chain uses TRBV20-1 and TRBJ1-6; TRBD1 might be the D (5 bases). This CDR3 is 11 amino acids long. The V end lost 4 bases, the J end lost 7 bases, and 5 bases lay between the germline ends. Germline V gene data show CDR1 as DFQATT and CDR2 as SNEGSKA (reference sequence). As DNA, the CDR3 is TGCAGTGCTAAGGGGAATTCACCCCTCCACTTT. Its protein is CSAKGNSPLHF.

This clonotype was counted between two and nine times. The rearrangement links TRBV6-5 to TRBJ1-5; D possibly corresponds to TRBD1 (5 bases). CDR1 is MNHEY, CDR2 SVGAGI, per germline. The V gene lost 0 bases and the J gene lost 3 bases, with 9 bases spanning the gap. CDR3 length equals 15 residues. Here the CDR3 reads CASSYSAGPNQPQHF. The CDR3 region has the DNA TGTGCCAGCAGTTACTCGGCGGGGCCCAATCAGCCCCAGCATTTT.

This clonotype was observed a few times. The chain employs TRBV28 and TRBJ1-4; no firm D call. CDR1 and CDR2 from the germline V gene are MDHEN and SYDVKM. Trimming stripped 7 bases from V and 1 base from J, with 16 bases between. CDR3 length: 16 amino acids. The DNA of the CDR3 is TGTGCCAGCACCCCCCTAACGGGGAGAACTAATGAAAAACTGTTTTTT. The encoded protein is CASTPLTGRTNEKLFF.